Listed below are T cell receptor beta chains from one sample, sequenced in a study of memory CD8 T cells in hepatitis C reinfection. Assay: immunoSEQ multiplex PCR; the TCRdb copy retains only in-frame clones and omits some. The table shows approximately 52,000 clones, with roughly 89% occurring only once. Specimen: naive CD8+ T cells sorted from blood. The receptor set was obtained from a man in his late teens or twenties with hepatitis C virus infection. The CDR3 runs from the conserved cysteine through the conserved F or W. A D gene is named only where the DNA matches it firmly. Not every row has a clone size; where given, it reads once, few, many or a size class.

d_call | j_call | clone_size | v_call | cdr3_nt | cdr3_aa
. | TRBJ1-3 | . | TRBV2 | TGTGCCAGCAGTGGGGGCACCGTCTCTGGAAACACCATATATTTT | CASSGGTVSGNTIYF
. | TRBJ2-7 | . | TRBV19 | TGTGCCAGTAGTATAATGGGGAGCGAGCAGTACTTC | CASSIMGSEQYF
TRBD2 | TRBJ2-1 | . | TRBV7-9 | TGTGCCAGCAGCTTAGTACTAGCGGGAGGGCCATACAATGAGCAGTTCTTC | CASSLVLAGGPYNEQFF
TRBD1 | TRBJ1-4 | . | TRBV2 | TGTGCCAGCAGCCGAACAGGGGGCAACGAAAAACTGTTTTTT | CASSRTGGNEKLFF
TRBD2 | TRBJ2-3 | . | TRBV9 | TGTGCCAGCAGCGTAGGGCTGCGGGGGACCACAGATACGCAGTATTTT | CASSVGLRGTTDTQYF
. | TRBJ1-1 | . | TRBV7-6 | TGTGCCAGCAGCACAGTAAGCACTGAAGCTTTCTTT | CASSTVSTEAFF
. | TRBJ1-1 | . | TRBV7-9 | TGTGCCAGCAGGACGTCAGGGGAAACGAACACTGAAGCTTTCTTT | CASRTSGETNTEAFF
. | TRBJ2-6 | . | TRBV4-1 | TGCGCCAGCAGCCAAGAGGACACTGGGGCCAACGTCCTGACTTTC | CASSQEDTGANVLTF
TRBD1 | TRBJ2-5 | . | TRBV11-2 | TGTGCCAGCAGACGGAAGACAGGGGGTCGTCAAGAGACCCAGTACTTC | CASRRKTGGRQETQYF
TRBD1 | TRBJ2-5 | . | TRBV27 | TGTGCCAGCGGAGACAGGGCCCTGGCCGGAGAGACCCAGTACTTC | CASGDRALAGETQYF
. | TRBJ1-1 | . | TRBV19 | TGTGCCAGTAAATCCGGACAGGAAGCTTTCTTT | CASKSGQEAFF
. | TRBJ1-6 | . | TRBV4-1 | TGCGCCAGCAGCCAAGAGGGGGGGGATAATTCACCCCTCCACTTT | CASSQEGGDNSPLHF
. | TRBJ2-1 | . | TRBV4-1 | TGCGCCAGCAGCCAGACTCCCGCAACGAGGCAGTTCTTC | CASSQTPATRQFF
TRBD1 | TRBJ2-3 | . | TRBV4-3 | TGCGCCAGCAGCCAATCAGGGGGCCTTGGTTCGGATACGCAGTATTTT | CASSQSGGLGSDTQYF
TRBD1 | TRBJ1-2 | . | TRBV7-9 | TGTGCCAGCAGCTCCACGGGACAGGGACGTGGCTACACCTTC | CASSSTGQGRGYTF
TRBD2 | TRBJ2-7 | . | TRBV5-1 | TGCGCCAGCAGCTTGGAACGTGGACTAGAGAGGGAGCAGTACTTC | CASSLERGLEREQYF
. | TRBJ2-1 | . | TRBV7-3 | TGTGCCAGCAGCCAACTAGTCGGGTCCTACAATGAGCAGTTCTTC | CASSQLVGSYNEQFF
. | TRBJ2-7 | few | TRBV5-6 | TGTGCCAGCAGCCTTCGGACAAGCGCCGGCGAGCAGTACTTC | CASSLRTSAGEQYF
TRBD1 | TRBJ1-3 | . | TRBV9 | TGTGCCAGCAGCTCTTACGACAGGGTATCTGGAAACACCATATATTTT | CASSSYDRVSGNTIYF
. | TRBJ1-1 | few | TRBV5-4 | TGTGCCAGCAGCTCCCGGGTGACTGAAGCTTTCTTT | CASSSRVTEAFF
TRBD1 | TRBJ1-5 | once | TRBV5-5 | TGTGCCAGCAGCCCGACAGGGGATAGCAATCAGCCCCAGCATTTT | CASSPTGDSNQPQHF
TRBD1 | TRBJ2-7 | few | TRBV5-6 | TGTGCCAGCAGCACCTGGACAGGGCCCTACGAGCAGTACTTC | CASSTWTGPYEQYF
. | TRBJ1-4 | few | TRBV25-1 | TGTGCCAGCAGTGAAGGGTCGGGAGGTGAAAAACTGTTTTTT | CASSEGSGGEKLFF
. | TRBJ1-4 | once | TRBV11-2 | TGTGCCAGCAGCTCTGGGAGGGGAGGGCAAGAAAATGAAAAACTGTTTTTT | CASSSGRGGQENEKLFF
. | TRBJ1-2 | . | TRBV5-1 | TGCGCCAGCAGCTTCCCCGACATAGATGGCTACACCTTC | CASSFPDIDGYTF
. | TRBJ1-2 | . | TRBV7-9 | TGTGCCAGCAGCTTACCCTACAAACACGGGGTTCTCAACTATGGCTACACCTTC | CASSLPYKHGVLNYGYTF
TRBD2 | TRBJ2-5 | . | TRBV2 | TGTGCCAGCACTGGGACTAGCGACCAAGAGACCCAGTACTTC | CASTGTSDQETQYF
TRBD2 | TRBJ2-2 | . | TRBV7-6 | TGTGCCAGCAGCTTAGATACTAGCGGTAACACCGGGGAGCTGTTTTTT | CASSLDTSGNTGELFF
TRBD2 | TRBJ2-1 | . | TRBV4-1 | TGTGCCAGCAGCCGAGTAGCGGGAGGGGAGCAGTTCTTC | CASSRVAGGEQFF
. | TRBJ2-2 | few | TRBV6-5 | TGTGCCAGCAGTTATCGACTAGGGGTTTCGGAGCTGTTTTTT | CASSYRLGVSELFF
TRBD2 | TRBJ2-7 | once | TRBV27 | TGTGCCAGCAGTTTTTCTAGCGGGAGGGCCGACTTCTACGAGCAGTACTTC | CASSFSSGRADFYEQYF
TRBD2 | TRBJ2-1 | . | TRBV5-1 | TGCGCCAGTCGGACTAGCGGGGGGGACAATGAGCAGTTCTTC | CASRTSGGDNEQFF
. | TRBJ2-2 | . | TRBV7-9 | TGTGCCAGCAGCTATCCAGGGTCACCCGGGGAGCTGTTTTTT | CASSYPGSPGELFF
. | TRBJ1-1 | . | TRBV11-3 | TGTGCCAGCAGCTTAGTATTAGGGGCGAAGGGAAATGGTGAAGCTTTCTTT | CASSLVLGAKGNGEAFF
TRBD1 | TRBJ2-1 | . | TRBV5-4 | TGTGCCAGCAGCGACGGGGACAGGAGCTCCTACAATGAGCAGTTCTTC | CASSDGDRSSYNEQFF
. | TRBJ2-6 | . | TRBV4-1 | TGCGCCAGCAGCCAAGATCGCGAGACAATAACCTCTGGGGCCAACGTCCTGACTTTC | CASSQDRETITSGANVLTF
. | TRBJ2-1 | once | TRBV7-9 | TGTGCCAGCAGCTCCCTCGGGCTAGCGAACCCTCTAGAGCAGTTCTTC | CASSSLGLANPLEQFF
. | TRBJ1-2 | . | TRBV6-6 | TGTGCCAGCAGTTACCAGGGGCGAAGCCTCGATTACACCTTC | CASSYQGRSLDYTF
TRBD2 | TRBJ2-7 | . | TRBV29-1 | TGCAGCGTGGTCCTAGCGGGAGTTCCCTACGAGCAGTACTTC | CSVVLAGVPYEQYF
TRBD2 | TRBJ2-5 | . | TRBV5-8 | TGTGCCAGCAGCCGACTAGCGGGGGACCCCCAAGAGACCCAGTACTTC | CASSRLAGDPQETQYF
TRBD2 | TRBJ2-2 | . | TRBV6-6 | TGTGCCAGCAGTTACTCGACTAGCCCGAACACCGGGGAGCTGTTTTTT | CASSYSTSPNTGELFF
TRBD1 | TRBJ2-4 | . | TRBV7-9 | TGTGCCAGCAAACTCCAAGGGGGCAGGCAGTACTTC | CASKLQGGRQYF
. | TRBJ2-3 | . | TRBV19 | TGTGCCAGTAGTTTGTGGCTGGGCGGCACAGATACGCAGTATTTT | CASSLWLGGTDTQYF
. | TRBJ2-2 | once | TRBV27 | TGTGCCAGCAGTTTATCGGTCCCGCAGGGGCGTAGTTACACCGGGGAGCTGTTTTTT | CASSLSVPQGRSYTGELFF
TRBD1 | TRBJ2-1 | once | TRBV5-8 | TGTGCCAGCAGCTTGGAGGGACAGTTGGAGCAGTTCTTC | CASSLEGQLEQFF